The rows below give T cell receptor beta chains drawn from one sample of a study of blood T cell repertoires in COVID-19. Repertoires were generated with immunoSEQ multiplex PCR, while TCRdb's copy carries only in-frame clones and drops some. The table shows almost 350,000 clones, with approximately 90% occurring only once. Sequencing used peripheral blood. These receptors were collected from a woman aged 60-70 years with COVID-19, enrolled during active disease. The CDR3 runs from the conserved cysteine through the conserved F or W. The D gene is left open where the match is weak. Some rows mark clone size as missing; the rest say once, few, many or name a class of expanded clone.

D gene,CDR3 length,J gene,V gene,clone size,CDR3 DNA,CDR3 protein
TRBD1,13,TRBJ2-7,TRBV6-2/TRBV6-3,once,TGTGCCAGCAGTTGGGGACAGGGCTACGAGCAGTACTTC,CASSWGQGYEQYF
TRBD1,15,TRBJ1-4,TRBV3-1/TRBV3-2,NA,TGTGCCAGCAGCCACTGGACAGGGGCTAATGAAAAACTGTTTTTT,CASSHWTGANEKLFF
TRBD2,18,TRBJ2-1,TRBV7-2,once,TGTGCCAGCAGCCAGGGCACTAGCGGGGGGAACTCCTACAATGAGCAGTTCTTC,CASSQGTSGGNSYNEQFF
NA,14,TRBJ1-6,TRBV7-3,NA,TGTGCCAGCAGCTTAAGTGGTCCGGGTTCACCCCTCCACTTT,CASSLSGPGSPLHF
NA,10,TRBJ1-2,TRBV12-3/TRBV12-4,NA,TGTGCCAGTTTCAGGGTTGGCTACACCTTC,CASFRVGYTF
NA,13,TRBJ1-6,TRBV7-9,NA,TGTGCCAGCAGCCCCCCAGTTAATTCACCCCTCCACTTT,CASSPPVNSPLHF
NA,13,TRBJ1-2,TRBV29-1,NA,TGCAGCGCCGACCAGGGGATTCCCTATGGCTACACCTTC,CSADQGIPYGYTF
NA,14,TRBJ2-5,TRBV11-1,NA,TGTGCCAGCAGCCCCGACTCAGGGCGAGAGACCCAGTACTTC,CASSPDSGRETQYF
NA,13,TRBJ2-7,TRBV5-4,NA,TGTGCCAGCAGGGGGGGGCAGAGTTACGAGCAGTACTTC,CASRGGQSYEQYF
NA,15,TRBJ2-1,TRBV5-6,NA,TGTGCCAGCAGCTTGGCCGCGGTGGAATACAATGAGCAGTTCTTC,CASSLAAVEYNEQFF
NA,15,TRBJ1-6,TRBV5-8,NA,TGTGCCAGCAGCTTCGGGGTCGTCTATAATTCACCCCTCCACTTT,CASSFGVVYNSPLHF
TRBD1,13,TRBJ1-2,TRBV6-5,NA,TGTGCCAGCAGCTACAGGGGGCAGCGAGGCTACACCTTC,CASSYRGQRGYTF
TRBD2,19,TRBJ2-1,TRBV6-1,NA,TGTGCCAGCAGTGGGGATAGCGGGGGGGCTATCTTTTCCTACAATGAGCAGTTCTTC,CASSGDSGGAIFSYNEQFF
NA,13,TRBJ2-7,TRBV6-2/TRBV6-3,few,TGTGCCAGCAGTTACGGACTCGGTTACGAGCAGTACTTC,CASSYGLGYEQYF
NA,14,TRBJ1-1,TRBV5-1,NA,TGCGCCAGCAGCTTAGCAGGGCAGAACACTGAAGCTTTCTTT,CASSLAGQNTEAFF
NA,15,TRBJ2-7,TRBV6-6,NA,TGTGCCAGCAGTTACTCAAGGGGGGGCGGAAGCGAGCAGTACTTC,CASSYSRGGGSEQYF
NA,15,TRBJ2-1,TRBV7-9,NA,TGTGCCAGCAGCTTAGCGGCAGACTCCTACAATGAGCAGTTCTTC,CASSLAADSYNEQFF
NA,19,TRBJ1-1,TRBV14,NA,TGTGCCAGCGCCGGGGTACCAGGTCAGTTAGTCTGGGTGAACACTGAAGCTTTCTTT,CASAGVPGQLVWVNTEAFF
TRBD2,15,TRBJ2-3,TRBV6-5,NA,TGTGCCAGCAGAGAGCGGGGGGGTGGGACAGATACGCAGTATTTT,CASRERGGGTDTQYF
NA,14,TRBJ1-1,TRBV29-1,NA,TGCAGCGCCCTCGGGAATACTATGAACACTGAAGCTTTCTTT,CSALGNTMNTEAFF